This TCR beta chain was captured by sequencing in a study of blood T cell repertoires in COVID-19. About the study: The United States, Italy and Spain were the sources of the acute and convalescent COVID-19 samples. From T cells, B-cell-depleted T cells, or PBMCs came the material, which was cDNA or gDNA.

This clone was observed once. The V gene lost 3 bases and the J gene lost 0 bases, with 12 bases spanning the gap. CDR1 is SGHRS, CDR2 YFSETQ, per germline. The CDR3 sequence is 15 residues long. Per the study methods: By means of reference gene primer amplification, nucleated cell counts were estimated. Profiled with immunoSEQ multiplex PCR; TCRdb holds only in-frame clones, not every one. V and J calls and clone size are as listed in that table; D and trimming were resolved from the DNA. The sample contains about 33,000 clones, 70% to 90% of which appear only once. The chain combines TRBV5-1 with TRBJ2-5; D might be TRBD1 (6 bases). Sequencing was carried out using peripheral blood. The origin of this receptor is a woman of 80 years or more with active or convalescent COVID-19. This chain's CDR3 is CASSSIGTNQETQYF. CDR3 DNA sequence: TGCGCCAGCAGCTCAATCGGGACAAACCAAGAGACCCAGTACTTC. The full variable domain, in which reference TRBV5-1 and TRBJ2-5 provide the parts outside the CDR3, is KAGVTQTPRYLIKTRGQQVTLSCSPISGHRSVSWYQQTPGQGLQFLFEYFSETQRNKGNFPGRFSGRQFSNSRSEMNVSTLELGDSALYLCASSSIGTNQETQYFGPGTRLLVL.